This is a list of T cell receptor beta chains from one sample in a study of vaccination effects on CD4 cells after COVID-19. No cognate antigen is known for these TCRs. Using immunoSEQ multiplex PCR, the repertoire was profiled, and TCRdb retains in-frame clones only, with some absent. The table shows over 50,000 clones, with roughly 76% occurring only once. This specimen consisted of CD4+ T cells from PBMCs cultured with HCoV-229E spike peptides, obtained before COVID-19 vaccination. These receptors all come from a human donor who received a COVID-19 vaccine. Both conserved end residues are part of each CDR3. Each record gives: D gene, V gene, clone size, J gene, CDR3 DNA, CDR3 protein. A D gene is named only where the DNA matches it firmly. Where a row states a size, it is once, few, many or the class of an expanded clone; other rows omit it.

d_call: TRBD1
v_call: TRBV10-3
clone_size: .
j_call: TRBJ1-2
cdr3_nt: TGTGCCATAGGACGGACAGGGGGCGACTATGGCTACACCTTC
cdr3_aa: CAIGRTGGDYGYTF

d_call: .
v_call: TRBV24-1
clone_size: .
j_call: TRBJ2-3
cdr3_nt: TGTGCCACCGGGCATAAACTCACAGATACGCAGTATTTT
cdr3_aa: CATGHKLTDTQYF

d_call: .
v_call: TRBV6-6
clone_size: .
j_call: TRBJ2-5
cdr3_nt: TGTGCCAGCAGTTCGTCAGAGACCCAGTACTTC
cdr3_aa: CASSSSETQYF

d_call: TRBD2
v_call: TRBV7-6
clone_size: .
j_call: TRBJ2-5
cdr3_nt: TGTGCCAGCAGCTTTAGCGTGCCCCATCCGACCCCTAGCGGGGGCCCCCAAGAGACCCAGTACTTC
cdr3_aa: CASSFSVPHPTPSGGPQETQYF

d_call: TRBD1
v_call: TRBV5-1
clone_size: .
j_call: TRBJ1-1
cdr3_nt: TGCGCCAGCAGCTCCACAGGGGCCGGGCCCACTGAAGCTTTCTTT
cdr3_aa: CASSSTGAGPTEAFF

d_call: TRBD1
v_call: TRBV5-5
clone_size: .
j_call: TRBJ1-2
cdr3_nt: TGTGCCAGCAGCTACACCACAGGGGACTATGGCTACACCTTC
cdr3_aa: CASSYTTGDYGYTF

d_call: .
v_call: TRBV4-1
clone_size: .
j_call: TRBJ1-5
cdr3_nt: TGCGCCAGCAGCCAAGTCGGCAGGGGAAGCAATCAGCCCCAGCATTTT
cdr3_aa: CASSQVGRGSNQPQHF

d_call: .
v_call: TRBV18
clone_size: .
j_call: TRBJ1-1
cdr3_nt: TGTGCCAGCTCACCAAACTCCGGGAACACTGAAGCTTTCTTT
cdr3_aa: CASSPNSGNTEAFF

d_call: TRBD2
v_call: TRBV6-2/TRBV6-3
clone_size: .
j_call: TRBJ2-4
cdr3_nt: TGTGCCAGCAGCCGCGGGGGGGTAGCCAAAAACATTCAGTACTTC
cdr3_aa: CASSRGGVAKNIQYF

d_call: TRBD1
v_call: TRBV28
clone_size: .
j_call: TRBJ2-5
cdr3_nt: TGTGCCAGCAGTAAGGGACAGGCCTACCAAGAGACCCAGTACTTC
cdr3_aa: CASSKGQAYQETQYF

d_call: TRBD1
v_call: TRBV6-5
clone_size: .
j_call: TRBJ2-1
cdr3_nt: TGTGCCAGTACCGGACAGGGCTCCTACAATGAGCAGTTCTTC
cdr3_aa: CASTGQGSYNEQFF

d_call: .
v_call: TRBV2
clone_size: few
j_call: TRBJ1-6
cdr3_nt: TGTGCCAGCAGGCGTGTGACCTATAATTCACCCCTCCACTTT
cdr3_aa: CASRRVTYNSPLHF

d_call: TRBD1
v_call: TRBV2
clone_size: .
j_call: TRBJ2-5
cdr3_nt: TGTGCCAGCAGTGAGGGGGACAGACGACAAGAGACCCAGTACTTC
cdr3_aa: CASSEGDRRQETQYF

d_call: .
v_call: TRBV9
clone_size: .
j_call: TRBJ2-3
cdr3_nt: TGTGCCAGCGGAACCATTGGACACACAGATACGCAGTATTTT
cdr3_aa: CASGTIGHTDTQYF

d_call: TRBD2
v_call: TRBV5-1
clone_size: .
j_call: TRBJ2-5
cdr3_nt: TGCGCCAGCAGCTTGTTTCTAGCGGGGTTCCAAGAGACCCAGTACTTC
cdr3_aa: CASSLFLAGFQETQYF

d_call: TRBD1
v_call: TRBV24-1
clone_size: .
j_call: TRBJ2-5
cdr3_nt: TGTGCCACCAGCCTCGGGACAGCGCAAGAGACCCAGTACTTC
cdr3_aa: CATSLGTAQETQYF

d_call: .
v_call: TRBV5-1
clone_size: once
j_call: TRBJ2-3
cdr3_nt: TGCGCCAGCAGCCCCCCACATGATACGCAGTATTTT
cdr3_aa: CASSPPHDTQYF